This T cell receptor (beta chain) comes out of a study of regulatory T cells in long-lasting Graves disease. This clonotype was picked up many times. Arm-PCR with iRepertoire HTBI primers amplified the CDR3 regions for these TCR beta libraries. TCRdb processed the multiplex PCR reads anew with MiXCR; each CDR3 protein has one entry. Of about 460,000 distinct CDR3 sequences detected, 12% to 15% appear once; the ten largest clones hold more than 15%. Noted time point: newly diagnosed GD, antithyroid drugs for less than 3 months. RNA isolated from PBMCs was used to make the TCR library. These data also formed part of another study, on T cells in Graves' hyperthyroidism and ophthalmopathy.

This specimen was peripheral blood mononuclear cells (PBMCs), taken at new diagnosis, from a patient treated with antithyroid drugs. The TCR sequence derives from a woman aged 45-60 years with Graves disease.

The CDR3 protein is CASSPAGGRYEQYF. DNA of the CDR3: TGTGCCAGCTCACCAGCAGGGGGCCGCTACGAGCAGTACTTC. J is TRBJ2-7 and V is TRBV12-3 or TRBV12-4; 8 bases match TRBD1. Losses at the gene ends were 8 bases for V and 3 bases for J; bases not matched to a gene: 9. This CDR3 has 14 amino acids.